Sequencing of this T cell receptor (beta chain) was carried out in a study of OX40 agonist ivuxolimab in advanced cancers. The study's findings and limits: The study observed clonal expansion of CD4+ and CD8+ blood T cells by week 6 at 0.1 to 3.0 mg/kg. Partly responding patients at 0.1-3.0 mg/kg showed some of the smallest clonal expansion. Averaged across samples, CD8+ T cells carried more expanded clones than CD4+ did.

Profiling relied on immunoSEQ multiplex PCR, and the TCRdb table lists in-frame clones only, not all of them. This table has 55,000 to 65,000 clones, roughly 81% appearing once. This CDR3 has 14 amino acids. Germline CDR1 is MNHNS and CDR2 is SASEGT. Trimming cost V 8 bases and J 8 bases; bases outside gene matches: 6. A note on this clone: Its antigen is not known.

The material was CD4+ or CD8+ T cells sorted from blood, obtained in a trial of the OX40 agonist ivuxolimab. The chain has TRBV6-1 and TRBJ2-1, with 13 bases matching TRBD2. The receptor was isolated from an adult with an advanced solid tumor such as melanoma, head and neck, liver or kidney cancer. CDR3 in amino acids: CASRLAGGNDEQFF. The CDR3 region has the DNA TGTGCCAGCCGACTAGCGGGAGGTAACGATGAGCAGTTCTTC.